One and the same sample provided the 4 T cell receptor beta chains below, sequenced in a study of blood T cell repertoires in COVID-19. The protocol was immunoSEQ multiplex PCR, while the TCRdb copy is restricted to in-frame clones and leaves out a portion. The sample shows more than 140,000 clones, 70% to 85% of them seen only once. The sequenced sample was peripheral blood. The receptors stem from a woman aged 45-59 years in a cohort sampled during active or convalescent COVID-19.

CDR3 in DNA: TGTGCCTGGAGTTTTGGGACAGGGGATTCTCAGCCCCAGCATTTT. Amino acids: CAWSFGTGDSQPQHF. This chain uses TRBV30 with TRBJ1-5; TRBD1 agrees at 10 bases. This CDR3 spans 15 amino acids. Germline values: CDR1 GTSNPN, CDR2 SVGIG (reference sequence). The trim removed 2 bases at V and 6 bases at J, leaving 7 bases unmatched.

This clone was counted only a few times. The DNA of the CDR3 is TGTGCCAGCAGCGTATACTGGAGCACAGATACGCAGTATTTT. It specifies CASSVYWSTDTQYF. The chain employs TRBV9 and TRBJ2-3, with D hard to call. Deletions cut 1 base from V and 0 bases from J, with 6 bases between. The CDR3 is 14 amino acids. Germline V gives CDR1 SGDLS, CDR2 YYNGEE.

V and J are TRBV3-1 (or the pseudogene TRBV3-2) and TRBJ2-6, with a possible D match to TRBD2 (6 bases). V was cut by 4 bases and J by 4 bases, with 11 bases left in between. This CDR3 has 15 amino acids. CDR1 and CDR2 (germline): LGHDT, YNNKEL (reference sequence). CDR3: CASSLLAGGANVLTF. CDR3 sequence (DNA): TGTGCCAGCAGCCTTCTCGCGGGAGGGGCCAACGTCCTGACTTTC.

The V call is TRBV19, the J call TRBJ2-3; the D gene is possibly TRBD2 (6 bases). Per germline, CDR1 LNHDA and CDR2 SQIVND (reference sequence). CDR3 size: 15 residues. The V end lost 3 bases, the J end lost 5 bases, and 15 bases lay between the germline ends. CDR3 region: CASSIGRGAGDTQYF. The CDR3 coding sequence is TGTGCCAGTAGTATTGGGCGGGGTGCGGGAGATACGCAGTATTTT.